What follows are 5 T cell receptor beta chains derived from one specimen sequenced in a study of Ad26.COV2.S vaccination and SARS-CoV-2 variants. Sequenced by immunoSEQ multiplex PCR; TCRdb stores in-frame clones only, minus some. The sample carries more than 85,000 clones, about three quarters recorded once. Sequenced material: peripheral blood, taken after recovery from COVID-19. The receptor set was obtained from a human donor who had recovered from COVID-19.

The rearrangement uses TRBV5-1 and TRBJ2-5; D is perhaps TRBD1 (6 bases). Trimming removed 3 bases at V and 2 bases at J, with 11 bases between. The CDR3 loop spans 14 amino acids. Germline V gives CDR1 SGHRS, CDR2 YFSETQ. DNA for the CDR3: TGCGCCAGCAGCTGGAGAGGGGGACAAGAGACCCAGTACTTC. Protein product: CASSWRGGQETQYF.

The rearrangement links TRBV5-1 to TRBJ1-6; D remains ambiguous. Trimming pared 4 bases from V and 8 bases from J, leaving 10 bases between. CDR3 length equals 13 residues. The germline gives CDR1 SGHRS, CDR2 YFSETQ. This chain's CDR3 is CASSVQNDSPLHF. The CDR3 DNA reads as TGCGCCAGCAGCGTACAGAATGATTCACCCCTCCACTTT.

The CDR3 DNA sequence: TGTGCCAGCAGTTCGCCGACGGGACCGAACACTGAAGCTTTCTTT. Its protein is CASSSPTGPNTEAFF. The chain employs TRBV28 and TRBJ1-1, with a weak D call TRBD1 (5 bases). Germline V gene data show CDR1 as MDHEN and CDR2 as SYDVKM. The germline V and J ends were trimmed by 4 bases and 1 base, with 13 bases remaining between them. The CDR3 is made up of 15 amino acids. The full variable domain, its missing parts supplied by reference TRBV28 and TRBJ1-1, is DVKVTQSSRYLVKRTGEKVFLECVQDMDHENMFWYRQDPGLGLRLIYFSYDVKMKEKGDIPEGYSVSREKKERFSLILESASTNQTSMYLCASSSPTGPNTEAFFGQGTRLTVV.

The gene calls are TRBV5-6 and TRBJ2-3; D gene ambiguous. Germline assignment: CDR1 SGHDT and CDR2 YYEEEE. V lost 3 bases and J 2 bases, leaving 19 bases between the germline ends. The CDR3 runs to 17 residues. The CDR3 reads CASSSSAPVANTDTQYF. The CDR3 DNA is TGTGCCAGCAGCTCTTCGGCCCCAGTCGCCAACACAGATACGCAGTATTTT.

The V call is TRBV9, the J call TRBJ2-1; D possibly corresponds to TRBD2 (7 bases). Per the germline V gene, CDR1 is SGDLS and CDR2 is YYNGEE. V was shortened by 0 bases and J by 5 bases, with 12 bases between the two germline ends. The CDR3 covers 15 residues. CDR3 nucleotides: TGTGCCAGCAGCGTAGATGGGGGGGGGCACAATGAGCAGTTCTTC. The encoded protein is CASSVDGGGHNEQFF.